The rows below give T cell receptor beta chains drawn from one sample of a study of blood T cell repertoires in COVID-19. Data came from immunoSEQ multiplex PCR; TCRdb stores just in-frame clones and leaves some out. The sample has about 120,000 clones; around 86% are singletons. The sequenced material came from peripheral blood. The receptor source for this set is a woman in her seventies with acute or convalescent COVID-19. Each CDR3 is given with its conserved first and last residue. Fields, in order: V gene, J gene, clone size, D gene, CDR3 protein, CDR3 DNA. A D gene is named only where the DNA matches it firmly. The size entry is marked missing in some rows and otherwise reads once, few, many or a size class.

>TRBV3-1/TRBV3-2|TRBJ2-4|NA|NA
CASSQAGGQKYF
TGTGCCAGCAGCCAAGCCGGGGGACAGAAGTACTTC
>TRBV19|TRBJ2-2|NA|NA
CASTWVAANTGELFF
TGTGCCAGTACGTGGGTAGCGGCGAACACCGGGGAGCTGTTTTTT
>TRBV7-2|TRBJ1-2|NA|NA
CASSFADNYGYTF
TGTGCCAGCAGCTTCGCGGATAACTATGGCTACACCTTC
>TRBV27|TRBJ2-6|NA|TRBD1
CASRQGYSGANVLTF
TGTGCCAGCAGACAGGGGTATTCTGGGGCCAACGTCCTGACTTTC
>TRBV5-1|TRBJ1-2|once|NA
CASSTHIRGMVGYGYTF
TGCGCCAGCAGCACCCATATAAGGGGGATGGTGGGGTATGGCTACACCTTC
>TRBV5-1|TRBJ1-1|NA|NA
CASSLTASTNTEAFF
TGCGCCAGCAGCTTGACAGCTTCGACGAACACTGAAGCTTTCTTT
>TRBV3-1/TRBV3-2|TRBJ1-1|NA|NA
CASRGLDDAFF
TGTGCCAGCAGGGGCCTGGATGATGCTTTCTTT
>TRBV6-5|TRBJ2-7|NA|NA
CASSYSPEPGYEQYF
TGTGCCAGCAGTTACTCGCCGGAACCAGGCTACGAGCAGTACTTC
>TRBV20-1|TRBJ2-7|NA|NA
CSASGRKAGYEQYF
TGCAGTGCTAGTGGAAGGAAGGCGGGCTACGAGCAGTACTTC
>TRBV6-5|TRBJ1-2|NA|NA
CAASLAGDYGYTF
TGTGCCGCCAGCCTGGCAGGGGACTATGGCTACACCTTC
>TRBV28|TRBJ1-2|NA|NA
CASNGGYGYTF
TGTGCCAGCAACGGGGGCTATGGCTACACCTTC
>TRBV9|TRBJ1-3|few|TRBD1
CASRPTGEAGNTIYF
TGTGCCAGCAGACCGACAGGGGAGGCTGGAAACACCATATATTTT
>TRBV4-1|TRBJ1-6|NA|NA
CASSQDPSSYNSPLHF
TGCGCCAGCAGCCAAGACCCCAGCTCCTATAATTCACCCCTCCACTTT
>TRBV14|TRBJ2-7|NA|TRBD1
CASSLRDRGAYEQYF
TGTGCCAGCAGCCTCCGGGACAGGGGTGCGTACGAGCAGTACTTC
>TRBV5-1|TRBJ2-7|NA|TRBD1
CASSLEGQLSTYEQYF
TGCGCCAGCAGCTTGGAGGGACAGTTATCCACCTACGAGCAGTACTTC
>TRBV24-1|TRBJ2-3|NA|NA
CATSDPTGGITDTQYF
TGTGCCACCAGTGACCCCACGGGCGGGATCACAGATACGCAGTATTTT
>TRBV18|TRBJ1-2|NA|NA
CASSHTDTNYGYTF
TGTGCCAGCTCACATACAGATACTAACTATGGCTACACCTTC
>TRBV7-3|TRBJ1-2|NA|NA
CASSSQGGGSFNYGYTF
TGTGCCAGCAGCTCACAGGGCGGCGGGAGTTTTAACTATGGCTACACCTTC
>TRBV19|TRBJ2-7|NA|TRBD1
CANTGARASSYEQYF
TGTGCCAATACAGGGGCACGGGCTAGCTCCTACGAGCAGTACTTC
>TRBV1|TRBJ2-1|NA|NA
CTSSLRAGEQFF
TGCACCAGCAGCCTAAGAGCCGGTGAGCAGTTCTTC
>TRBV28|TRBJ1-3|NA|NA
CASSSPGHTIYF
TGTGCCAGCAGCTCTCCGGGTCACACCATATATTTT
>TRBV30|TRBJ1-3|once|TRBD1
CAWSTGGGNTIYF
TGTGCCTGGAGCACAGGGGGAGGAAACACCATATATTTT
>TRBV19|TRBJ1-2|NA|TRBD1
CASRTGDYGYTF
TGTGCCAGTAGGACAGGGGACTATGGCTACACCTTC
>TRBV7-8|TRBJ2-2|NA|TRBD1
CASSLGQGIGELFF
TGTGCCAGCAGCTTAGGACAGGGTATCGGGGAGCTGTTTTTT
>TRBV28|TRBJ1-2|NA|NA
CASSLQHRADYTF
TGTGCCAGCAGTTTGCAACACAGGGCCGACTACACCTTC
>TRBV5-8|TRBJ1-6|few|NA
CASSTEGDWDSPLHF
TGTGCCAGCAGCACCGAGGGGGATTGGGATTCACCCCTCCACTTT
>TRBV3-1/TRBV3-2|TRBJ2-3|NA|TRBD2
CASSPLAGGRTDTQYF
TGTGCCAGCAGCCCACTAGCGGGGGGTCGCACAGATACGCAGTATTTT
>TRBV12-5|TRBJ2-2|NA|NA
CASGPLLGSTGELFF
TGTGCTAGTGGTCCGTTACTAGGATCCACCGGGGAGCTGTTTTTT